The clone carrying this T cell receptor (beta chain) has at least ten counts. Its antigen remains unknown. This beta chain represents an off-target read in a library built for alpha chains; its size is of limited meaning. This record belongs to a study of spatial heterogeneity in lung cancer. Findings and limits, study-wide: One measure, the expanded intratumoral alpha and beta TCR count, tracked tumor mutation counts.

MiXCR was run by TCRdb on the 5' RACE reads, yielding one entry per CDR3 protein. The sample carries fewer than 20,000 distinct CDR3 sequences, approximately 5.6% recorded once. Time point given: sample taken at primary tumor resection. Samples came from some 73 TRACERx patients with untreated early-stage lung cancer. Whole RNA, isolated from tumor, nontumor lung or frozen PBMC, was sequenced without prior sorting. The ends were cut back, 2 bases at V and 9 bases at J, with 8 bases in the middle. The CDR3 is 12 amino acids. The V gene's germline CDR1 is MDHEN and CDR2 SYDVKM. The gene calls are TRBV28 and TRBJ2-1; D might be TRBD2 (5 bases). Sequences were derived from lung tumor tissue, sampled at surgery. This receptor was obtained from a female donor with early-stage non-small cell lung cancer. The CDR3 loop reads CASSLSRGEQFF. In DNA, the CDR3 is TGTGCCAGCAGTTTAAGCCGGGGTGAGCAGTTCTTC.